Below are 24 T cell receptor beta chains sequenced from a single sample in a study of T cells in Graves' hyperthyroidism and ophthalmopathy. Amplification of TCR beta CDR3 regions was performed using RNA transcripts as template. HTBI primers were employed in a first-round RT-PCR of the TCR CDR3. TCRdb re-analysed the multiplex PCR reads in MiXCR, keeping a single row per CDR3 protein. Among 300,000 or so distinct CDR3 sequences listed, around 17% were seen once. Source material: blood. Receptors originate from a man aged 25 to 40 with Graves' hyperthyroidism.

This clonotype was seen ten or more times. The gene calls are TRBV29-1 and TRBJ2-3; D is perhaps TRBD2 (6 bases). The germline V and J ends were trimmed by 4 bases and 5 bases, with 10 bases remaining between them. The CDR3 has 12 amino acids. The V gene's germline CDR1 is SQVTM and CDR2 ANQGSEA. CDR3 loop: CSVGRERDTQYF. CDR3 DNA: TGCAGCGTTGGTCGGGAGAGAGATACGCAGTATTTT.

This clonotype was detected many times. The V gene is TRBV5-1, the J gene TRBJ1-1, with D possibly TRBD1 on 6 matching bases. The CDR3 length is 15 residues. Germline CDR1 reads SGHRS; CDR2 reads YFSETQ. The germline V and J ends were trimmed by 0 bases and 5 bases, with 14 bases remaining between them. CDR3: CASSLEGGGGTEAFF. In DNA form, the CDR3 reads TGCGCCAGCAGCTTGGAGGGGGGAGGAGGGACTGAAGCTTTCTTT. Complete variable domain (other parts from reference TRBV5-1 and TRBJ1-1): KAGVTQTPRYLIKTRGQQVTLSCSPISGHRSVSWYQQTPGQGLQFLFEYFSETQRNKGNFPGRFSGRQFSNSRSEMNVSTLELGDSALYLCASSLEGGGGTEAFFGQGTRLTVV.

There are a few counts of this clonotype. The chain couples TRBV6-1 to TRBJ1-3; D unclear. Germline V gives CDR1 MNHNS, CDR2 SASEGT. Trimming stripped 4 bases from V and 4 bases from J, with 14 bases between. CDR3 size: 15 residues. The CDR3: CASSVKWGEGNTIYF. DNA for the CDR3: TGTGCCAGCAGTGTGAAATGGGGTGAAGGAAACACCATATATTTT.

As concerns this clonotype: This may come from a read error, since a much larger clone is one base off. CDR3 loop: CASSTTSSSYEQSF. CDR3 bases: TGTGCCAGCAGCACTACGTCCAGCTCCTACGAGCAGTCCTTC. This chain connects TRBV7-9 to TRBJ2-7, with D unresolved. Germline V gene data show CDR1 as SEHNR and CDR2 as FQNEAQ (reference sequence). CDR3 size: 14 residues. The variable domain in full, with the rest retrieved from reference TRBV7-9 and TRBJ2-7, is DTGVSQNPRHKITKRGQNVTFRCDPISEHNRLYWYRQTLGQGPEFLTYFQNEAQLEKSRLLSDRFSAERPKGSFSTLEIQRTEQGDSAMYLCASSTTSSSYEQSFGPGTRLTVT.

This sequence joins TRBV24-1 and TRBJ2-3, with D possibly matching TRBD1 (6 bases). There are 16 residues in the CDR3. CDR1 KGHDR and CDR2 SFDVKD come from the germline V gene. The V gene lost 0 bases and the J gene lost 6 bases, with 15 bases spanning the gap. The CDR3: CATSDLGRGLSDTQYF. In DNA form, the CDR3 reads TGTGCCACCAGTGATTTGGGCAGGGGTTTGTCTGATACGCAGTATTTT.

This clonotype has more than one count but fewer than ten. A much larger clone lies a single base off, so this may be a read error. As DNA, the CDR3 is TGTGCCAGCACTGGTGGGAGTGAGCAGTTCTTC. It encodes CASTGGSEQFF. The chain joins TRBV12-3 or TRBV12-4 to TRBJ2-1; D is perhaps TRBD2 (5 bases). V was cut by 7 bases and J by 9 bases, with 10 bases left in between. CDR3 size: 11 residues.

There are many counts of this clonotype. The gene calls are TRBV7-2 and TRBJ1-1; D not resolved. Trimming left V 4 bases short and J 4 bases short, with 13 bases between. Germline CDR1 is SGHTA and CDR2 is FQGNSA. There are 14 residues in the CDR3. The CDR3 spells CASSSSVKVTEAFF. The CDR3 nucleotides read TGTGCCAGCAGCTCCTCCGTTAAGGTCACTGAAGCTTTCTTT.

This rearrangement joins TRBV27 to TRBJ2-7, with D hard to call. The germline gives CDR1 MNHEY, CDR2 SMNVEV (reference sequence). The CDR3 contains 12 residues. Between the trimmed V and J ends, which lost 3 bases and 6 bases, there was a span of 9 bases. In nucleotides, the CDR3 is TGTGCCAGCAGTTTTTTCGGGTCCGAGCAGTACTTC. Its protein product is CASSFFGSEQYF.

The rearrangement links TRBV9 to TRBJ2-4; TRBD1 agrees at 9 bases. Germline V CDR1 and CDR2: SGDLS, YYNGEE. Trimming took 4 bases from V and 9 from J; bases not matched to a gene: 8. CDR3 length equals 14 residues. DNA of the CDR3: TGTGCCAGCAGCCCAACGACAGGGGGAGGCATTCAGTACTTC. Protein: CASSPTTGGGIQYF.

In this sample, this clonotype turned up many times. CDR3 loop: CASRQVREPNYEQYF. The CDR3 nucleotides read TGTGCCAGCAGACAAGTCCGGGAGCCCAACTACGAGCAGTACTTC. The V gene is TRBV11-2, the J gene TRBJ2-7, with TRBD2 as a possible D gene (6 bases). In germline, CDR1 is SGHAT, CDR2 FQNNGV. The CDR3 is 15 amino acids. V lost 6 bases to trimming and J lost 3 bases, with 18 bases between them.

In its sample, this clonotype was seen many times. The rearrangement links TRBV7-2 to TRBJ1-1; D not resolved. Germline CDR1 is SGHTA and CDR2 is FQGNSA. Trimming pared 2 bases from V and 4 bases from J, leaving 11 bases between. The CDR3 length is 14 residues. CDR3 nucleotide sequence: TGTGCCAGCAGCTTACCCCAGGCGAGCACTGAAGCTTTCTTT. Residues: CASSLPQASTEAFF. The complete variable domain, with remaining parts taken from reference TRBV7-2 and TRBJ1-1, reads GAGVSQSPSNKVTEKGKDVELRCDPISGHTALYWYRQSLGQGLEFLIYFQGNSAPDKSGLPSDRFSAERTGGSVSTLTIQRTQQEDSAVYLCASSLPQASTEAFFGQGTRLTVV.

V gene TRBV28 combines with J gene TRBJ1-5, with D unclear. The CDR3 totals 14 residues. Germline CDR1 is MDHEN and CDR2 is SYDVKM. V gave up 6 bases and J gave up 4 bases, with 13 bases separating them. This CDR3 is CASRPKKANQPQHF. The CDR3 bases are TGTGCCAGCAGACCTAAGAAGGCGAATCAGCCCCAGCATTTT.

The chain employs TRBV6-1 and TRBJ2-5; D possibly corresponds to TRBD1 (6 bases). CDR3 length: 14 amino acids. Germline assignment: CDR1 MNHNS and CDR2 SASEGT. Trimming stripped 4 bases from V and 3 bases from J, with 12 bases between. This CDR3 is CASSGQAREETQYF. CDR3 nucleotides: TGTGCCAGCAGTGGACAGGCCAGGGAAGAGACCCAGTACTTC.

This clonotype was counted a few times. The V and J genes are TRBV20-1 and TRBJ1-2, with D possibly TRBD1 on 5 matching bases. V lost 6 bases and J 8 bases, leaving 16 bases between the germline ends. Germline loops: CDR1 DFQATT, CDR2 SNEGSKA (reference sequence). The length of the CDR3 is 12 residues. Written as DNA, the CDR3 is TGCAGTGCCCAAGGGACCGCGCACGGCTACACCTTC. Protein: CSAQGTAHGYTF.

V and J are TRBV7-9 and TRBJ2-3; 7 bases are a match to TRBD2. The germline V gene encodes CDR1 SEHNR and CDR2 FQNEAQ (reference sequence). With V trimmed by 1 base and J by 6 bases, 13 bases remained unmatched. The CDR3 contains 17 residues. The CDR3 spells CASSLEGRLAPLDTQYF. In DNA form, the CDR3 reads TGTGCCAGCAGCTTAGAGGGCCGACTAGCTCCCCTGGATACGCAGTATTTT.

This clonotype was counted ten times or more. The gene calls are TRBV28 and TRBJ2-6; no clear D. V dropped 10 bases and J dropped 0 bases, with 13 bases sitting between them. This CDR3 has 15 residues. CDR1 is MDHEN, CDR2 SYDVKM, per germline. CDR3 sequence (DNA): TGTGCCACCGACGGCGGCCTCTCTGGGGCCAACGTCCTGACTTTC. This codes for CATDGGLSGANVLTF.

This clonotype was recorded many times. V gene TRBV2 combines with J gene TRBJ1-1, with 10 nucleotides matching TRBD1. There are 15 residues in the CDR3. Germline CDR1 and CDR2: SNHLY and FYNNEI. Trimming at V came to 6 bases and at J to 3 bases, leaving 7 bases not matched to a gene. The CDR3 reads CASSPDRGGDTEAFF. The CDR3 bases are TGTGCCAGCAGCCCGGACAGGGGGGGAGACACTGAAGCTTTCTTT.

This clonotype was counted at least ten times. This chain joins TRBV28 and TRBJ2-1; D remains unclear. Trimming stripped 7 bases from V and 3 bases from J, with 7 bases between. There are 12 residues in the CDR3. Germline V gene data show CDR1 as MDHEN and CDR2 as SYDVKM. In nucleotides, the CDR3 is TGTGCCAGCATGGGGATCTACAATGAGCAGTTCTTC. It encodes CASMGIYNEQFF.

The chain employs TRBV7-6 and TRBJ2-2, with D unclear. The CDR3 consists of 15 residues. V lost 4 bases and J 2 bases, leaving 11 bases between the germline ends. The germline V gene has CDR1 SGHVS and CDR2 FNYEAQ. In DNA, the CDR3 is TGTGCCAGCAGCTCGAGGACGGATAACACCGGGGAGCTGTTTTTT. Protein: CASSSRTDNTGELFF.

This clonotype was found many times. The J gene is TRBJ2-1, the V gene TRBV20-1, with 13 bases aligning to TRBD2. The V gene end was trimmed by 4 bases and the J gene end by 10 bases; junction bases not matched to a gene: 4. Germline CDR1 reads DFQATT; CDR2 reads SNEGSKA (reference sequence). This CDR3 is built from 13 residues. CDR3 bases: TGCAGTGCTATCACGGGACTAGCGGGAGAGCAGTTCTTC. This codes for CSAITGLAGEQFF.

The gene calls are TRBV5-1 and TRBJ2-1; 10 bases align to TRBD2. CDR1 SGHRS and CDR2 YFSETQ come from the germline V gene. The CDR3 is 15 amino acids. V dropped 2 bases and J dropped 8; count of bases not matched to a gene: 7. The CDR3 nucleotides read TGCGCCAGCAGCTTACAGCGGGAGGGCATTGATGAGCAGTTCTTC. Translation gives CASSLQREGIDEQFF.

J is TRBJ2-5 and V is TRBV4-1, with TRBD2 matching 8 bases. Germline CDR1 is MGHRA and CDR2 is YSYEKL. With 4 bases clipped from V and 2 bases from J, the junction kept 6 bases outside the gene matches. The CDR3 is 15 residues long. The CDR3 region is CASSPTGGGQETQYF. DNA of the CDR3: TGCGCCAGCAGCCCCACGGGGGGGGGACAAGAGACCCAGTACTTC.

At least ten counts were recorded for this clonotype. V gene TRBV30 combines with J gene TRBJ2-7; TRBD2 matches at 10 bases. Trimming took 6 bases from V and 3 from J; bases not matched to a gene: 5. Germline CDR1 GTSNPN, CDR2 SVGIG (reference sequence). The CDR3 is made up of 13 amino acids. CDR3 sequence: CACIAGGRYEQYF. In DNA form, the CDR3 reads TGTGCCTGTATAGCGGGAGGCCGCTACGAGCAGTACTTC.

This clonotype was counted a few times. The V call is TRBV11-2, the J call TRBJ1-1; perhaps TRBD1 as D (6 bases). The germline CDR1 and CDR2 sequences are SGHAT and FQNNGV. The CDR3 runs to 15 residues. Between the trimmed V and J ends, which lost 5 bases and 6 bases, there was a span of 19 bases. CDR3 sequence (DNA): TGTGCCAGCAGCCCCCGGGGGCGGAAGCGCTCTGAAGCTTTCTTT. Its translation is CASSPRGRKRSEAFF. The whole variable domain, remainder taken from reference TRBV11-2 and TRBJ1-1, is EAGVAQSPRYKIIEKRQSVAFWCNPISGHATLYWYQQILGQGPKLLIQFQNNGVVDDSQLPKDRFSAERLKGVDSTLKIQPAKLEDSAVYLCASSPRGRKRSEAFFGQGTRLTVV.